Presented here are 19 T cell receptor beta chains from one specimen sequenced in a study of T cell responses to AZD1222 COVID-19 vaccine. Using immunoSEQ multiplex PCR, the repertoire was profiled, and TCRdb retains in-frame clones only, with some absent. This table holds 100,000 to 150,000 clones, about nine tenths found once. Material: peripheral blood, obtained 28 days after the second AZD1222 dose. All receptors come from an adult who received the AZD1222 COVID-19 vaccine.

J is TRBJ2-6 and V is TRBV10-3; the D gene could be TRBD1 or TRBD2 (5 bases each). In germline, CDR1 is ENHRY, CDR2 SYGVKD. This CDR3 comprises 17 residues. V lost 10 bases, J lost 0 bases, and 19 bases lay in between. The CDR3 reads CASMTGRQSSGANVLTF. CDR3 sequence (DNA): TGTGCCAGCATGACGGGACGGCAAAGCTCTGGGGCCAACGTCCTGACTTTC.

CDR3 sequence (DNA): TGTGCCAGCAGCCCTAGGACAGGGAGCTCCTACAATGAGCAGTTCTTC. Translation gives CASSPRTGSSYNEQFF. The V gene is TRBV7-2, the J gene TRBJ2-1; 8 nucleotides match TRBD1. Germline lookup yields CDR1 SGHTA and CDR2 FQGNSA. This CDR3 is built from 16 residues. V shed 5 bases and J 0 bases; nucleotides not matched to a gene: 6.

V usage is TRBV4-1 and J usage is TRBJ1-4, with a tentative D call TRBD1 (5 bases). Germline V CDR1 and CDR2: MGHRA, YSYEKL. V shed 1 base and J shed 4 bases, with 7 bases lying between them. This CDR3 is 14 amino acids long. CDR3 region: CASSQVQGNEKLFF. Here the CDR3 DNA reads TGCGCCAGCAGCCAAGTCCAGGGTAATGAAAAACTGTTTTTT.

The rearrangement joins TRBV19 to TRBJ2-1; D call uncertain. V dropped 5 bases and J dropped 6 bases, with 11 bases sitting between them. The CDR3 consists of 13 residues. Germline-derived CDR1 and CDR2 are LNHDA and SQIVND (reference sequence). DNA for the CDR3: TGTGCCAGTAGTCCTACACCCAGCAATGAGCAGTTCTTC. The encoded protein is CASSPTPSNEQFF.

The chain has TRBV6-2 or TRBV6-3 and TRBJ2-1; D tentatively fits TRBD1 or TRBD2 (5 bases each). Germline V gene sequence: CDR1 MNHEY, CDR2 SVGEGT. The ends were cut back, 6 bases at V and 4 bases at J, with 16 bases in the middle. The CDR3 is 15 residues long. The CDR3 region has the DNA TGTGCCAGCAGCCGTCCCGGGACCCCGTACAATGAGCAGTTCTTC. Protein sequence: CASSRPGTPYNEQFF.

The V call is TRBV6-1, the J call TRBJ2-5; tentatively, D is TRBD1 or TRBD2 (5 bases each). Germline assignment: CDR1 MNHNS and CDR2 SASEGT. The CDR3 extends over 14 amino acids. V gave up 1 base and J gave up 1 base, with 7 bases separating them. The CDR3 loop is CASSEGGVQETQYF. DNA for the CDR3: TGTGCCAGCAGTGAAGGAGGGGTCCAAGAGACCCAGTACTTC.

V is TRBV28 and J is TRBJ1-2, with D unresolved. Germline-derived CDR1 and CDR2 are MDHEN and SYDVKM. The length of the CDR3 is 14 residues. V was cut by 6 bases and J by 5 bases, with 16 bases left in between. In nucleotides, the CDR3 is TGTGCCAGCAGACTAGGACCTACTCAATATGGCTACACCTTC. Residues: CASRLGPTQYGYTF.

The chain has TRBV12-3 or TRBV12-4 and TRBJ2-1; 10 bases line up with TRBD2. V shed 5 bases and J 16 bases; nucleotides not matched to a gene: 11. There are 13 residues in the CDR3. The CDR3 DNA follows: TGTGCCAGCAGTCTGCTCACTAGCGGGGAGGGCTTCTTC. This encodes CASSLLTSGEGFF.

The chain employs TRBV7-6 and TRBJ2-5; 13 bases map to TRBD2. Germline V CDR1 and CDR2: SGHVS, FNYEAQ. This CDR3 is built from 16 residues. V shed 5 bases and J 5 bases; nucleotides not matched to a gene: 8. The CDR3 nucleotides read TGTGCCAGCAGCCTTCGACTAGCGGGGGGCCGGGAGACCCAGTACTTC. Translated: CASSLRLAGGRETQYF.

The J gene is TRBJ1-5, the V gene TRBV28; D is unresolved. CDR3 length: 13 amino acids. V was shortened by 2 bases and J by 6 bases, with 8 bases between the two germline ends. The germline V gene encodes CDR1 MDHEN and CDR2 SYDVKM. As DNA, the CDR3 is TGTGCCAGCAGTTTAAGGCCGGGTCAGCCCCAGCATTTT. It encodes CASSLRPGQPQHF.

The chain is built from TRBV28 and TRBJ2-2; possible D gene TRBD1, 5 bases. The CDR3 has 13 amino acids. Between the trimmed V and J ends, which lost 8 bases and 5 bases, there was a span of 12 bases. Germline V CDR1 and CDR2: MDHEN, SYDVKM. CDR3: CASLQAVTGELFF. The CDR3 region has the DNA TGTGCCAGCCTACAGGCAGTAACCGGGGAGCTGTTTTTT.

The chain is built from TRBV2 and TRBJ2-2; D possibly uses TRBD1 or TRBD2 (5 bases each). V was cut by 8 bases and J by 0 bases, with 10 bases left in between. Germline loops: CDR1 SNHLY, CDR2 FYNNEI. The CDR3 sequence is 14 residues long. The DNA of the CDR3 is TGTGCCAGCGGGAAGGGACCGAACACCGGGGAGCTGTTTTTT. It is translated as CASGKGPNTGELFF.

The chain couples TRBV11-2 to TRBJ1-1; TRBD1 matches 10 bases. V lost 1 base, J lost 5 bases, and 13 bases stayed unmatched. CDR3 length: 18 amino acids. Germline lookup yields CDR1 SGHAT and CDR2 FQNNGV. The CDR3 reads CASSLGYRDRGVETEAFF. The CDR3 bases are TGTGCCAGCAGCTTAGGATACCGGGACAGGGGAGTGGAGACTGAAGCTTTCTTT.

J is TRBJ2-7 and V is TRBV28, with a weak D call TRBD1 (5 bases). The germline CDR1 and CDR2 sequences are MDHEN and SYDVKM. Trimming cost V 6 bases and J 3 bases, with 18 bases left between them. The CDR3 loop spans 15 amino acids. CDR3 nucleotides: TGTGCCAGCAGAATACTCGGCACAGGCGTCTACGAGCAGTACTTC. Protein sequence: CASRILGTGVYEQYF.

The chain joins TRBV6-5 to TRBJ1-1; 7 bases line up with TRBD1. CDR3 length equals 15 residues. With 5 bases clipped from V and 1 base from J, the junction kept 7 bases outside the gene matches. Looked up from germline, CDR1 is MNHEY and CDR2 is SVGAGI. DNA for the CDR3: TGTGCCAGCAGTCCCCCGGACAGGCCGAACACTGAAGCTTTCTTT. Translation: CASSPPDRPNTEAFF.

This chain links TRBV7-9 with TRBJ1-2; no clear D gene. Trimming removed 5 bases from V and 8 bases from J, with 15 bases in between. Germline values: CDR1 SEHNR, CDR2 FQNEAQ (reference sequence). The CDR3 sequence is 13 residues long. The CDR3 DNA is TGTGCCAGCAGCGATCCGGGAGGCGGGGGCTACACCTTC. Translating it yields CASSDPGGGGYTF.

The chain recombines TRBV7-9 with TRBJ2-7, with D tentatively TRBD1 or TRBD2 (5 bases each). V was trimmed by 4 bases and J by 0 bases, leaving 13 bases between them. The CDR3 consists of 15 residues. The germline CDR1 and CDR2 sequences are SEHNR and FQNEAQ (reference sequence). For the CDR3, the DNA is TGTGCCAGCAGCTCCCCCTCCGGGGCCTCCTACGAGCAGTACTTC. Translation gives CASSSPSGASYEQYF.

The sample holds one count of this clone. The chain is built from TRBV7-2 and TRBJ2-3, with 8 bases identical to TRBD1. This CDR3 is built from 16 residues. The J segment lost 1 base and the V segment lost 8 bases, leaving 11 bases of the junction unmatched. Per the germline V gene, CDR1 is SGHTA and CDR2 is FQGNSA. CDR3 in DNA: TGTGCCAGCTTAACCGGGACAGGTTTTGGCACAGATACGCAGTATTTT. As protein: CASLTGTGFGTDTQYF.

The chain joins TRBV7-2 to TRBJ1-5; D is undetermined. The CDR3 runs 17 residues. Germline V gives CDR1 SGHTA, CDR2 FQGNSA. Trimming removed 2 bases from V and 1 base from J, with 15 bases in between. Here the CDR3 DNA reads TGTGCCAGCAGCTTAATCCCCCAAGCCCCAAGCAATCAGCCCCAGCATTTT. Its protein product is CASSLIPQAPSNQPQHF.